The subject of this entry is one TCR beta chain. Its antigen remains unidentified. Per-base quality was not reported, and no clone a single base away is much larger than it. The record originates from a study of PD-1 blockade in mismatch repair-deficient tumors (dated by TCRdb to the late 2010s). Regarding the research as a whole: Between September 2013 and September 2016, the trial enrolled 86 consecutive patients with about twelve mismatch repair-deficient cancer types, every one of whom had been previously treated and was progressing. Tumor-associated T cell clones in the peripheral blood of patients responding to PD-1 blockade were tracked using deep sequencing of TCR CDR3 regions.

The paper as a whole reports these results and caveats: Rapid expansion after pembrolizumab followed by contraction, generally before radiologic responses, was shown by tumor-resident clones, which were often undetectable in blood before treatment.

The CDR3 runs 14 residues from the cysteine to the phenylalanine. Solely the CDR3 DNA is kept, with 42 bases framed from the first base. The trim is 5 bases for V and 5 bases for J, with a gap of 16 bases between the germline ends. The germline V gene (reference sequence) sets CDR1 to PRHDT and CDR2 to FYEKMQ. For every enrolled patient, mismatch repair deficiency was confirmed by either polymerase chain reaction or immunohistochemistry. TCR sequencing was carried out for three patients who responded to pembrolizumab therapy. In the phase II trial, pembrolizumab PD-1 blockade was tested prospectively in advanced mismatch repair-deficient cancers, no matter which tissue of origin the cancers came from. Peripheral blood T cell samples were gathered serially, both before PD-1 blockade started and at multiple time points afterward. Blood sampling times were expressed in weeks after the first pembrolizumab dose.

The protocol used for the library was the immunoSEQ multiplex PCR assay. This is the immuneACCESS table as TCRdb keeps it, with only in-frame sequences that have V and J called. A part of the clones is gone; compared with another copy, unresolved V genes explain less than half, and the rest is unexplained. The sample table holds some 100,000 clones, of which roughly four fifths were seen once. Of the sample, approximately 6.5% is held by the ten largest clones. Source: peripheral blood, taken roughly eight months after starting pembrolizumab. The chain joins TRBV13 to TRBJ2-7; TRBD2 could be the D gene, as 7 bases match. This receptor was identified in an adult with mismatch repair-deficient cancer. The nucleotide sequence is TGTGCCAGCAGCACCACACGGGGGGCAGACGAGCAGTACTTC. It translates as CASSTTRGADEQYF.